The rows below give T cell receptor beta chains drawn from one sample of a study of blood T cells in healthy people across ages. One entry per CDR3 protein results from TCRdb running MiXCR on the 5' RACE reads. This repertoire shows 750,000 to 950,000 distinct CDR3 sequences, roughly 25% found once; its top ten account for 3%. These data also featured in a second study, about T cells of mothers and their children.

Sequencing was done on a sample of blood. The source of these receptors is a boy between 5 and 17 years old in good health. CDR3s include the opening cysteine and the closing phenylalanine or tryptophan. D genes are given only for firm matches. Size values are once, few and many counts, or a class for expanded clones, and some rows have none.

d_call j_call v_call clone_size cdr3_aa cdr3_nt
- TRBJ2-7 TRBV11-2 - CASSLDRSDEQYF TGTGCCAGCAGCTTAGATCGGTCGGACGAGCAGTACTTC
TRBD2 TRBJ2-3 TRBV5-1 few CASSEGTSGPTDTQYF TGCGCCAGCAGCGAGGGGACTAGCGGACCCACAGATACGCAGTATTTT
TRBD1 TRBJ2-7 TRBV5-1 - CASSRQGDHEQYF TGCGCCAGCAGCCGACAGGGGGACCACGAGCAGTACTTC
- TRBJ1-2 TRBV20-1 - CSAQARYREAYGYTF TGCAGTGCCCAAGCCCGCTACCGGGAGGCCTATGGCTACACCTTC
TRBD1 TRBJ2-7 TRBV10-3 - CAISEQDRGSSYEQYF TGTGCCATCAGTGAACAGGACAGGGGGAGCTCCTACGAGCAGTACTTC
TRBD1 TRBJ1-1 TRBV27 few CASSWDRGRTEAFF TGTGCCAGCAGTTGGGACAGGGGCAGGACTGAAGCTTTCTTT
TRBD2 TRBJ2-2 TRBV12-3/TRBV12-4 - CASSPKRGASGTGELFF TGTGCCAGCAGTCCTAAGCGGGGGGCCTCTGGCACCGGGGAGCTGTTTTTT
TRBD2 TRBJ2-1 TRBV6-5 - CASSLPSGGPPNEQFF TGTGCCAGCAGTTTACCTAGCGGGGGCCCCCCCAATGAGCAGTTCTTC
- TRBJ1-4 TRBV7-9 - CASSSSSGKLFF TGTGCCAGCAGCTCCTCAAGTGGAAAACTGTTTTTT
TRBD1 TRBJ2-2 TRBV7-9 - CASSWTGRTGELFF TGTGCCAGCAGCTGGACAGGGAGGACCGGGGAGCTGTTTTTT
- TRBJ2-7 TRBV28 - CASRPRGHEQYF TGTGCCAGCAGGCCCCGGGGGCACGAGCAGTACTTC
- TRBJ2-2 TRBV5-1 - CASSLAEGRGTGELFF TGCGCCAGCAGCTTGGCCGAGGGAAGAGGAACCGGGGAGCTGTTTTTT
TRBD1 TRBJ1-4 TRBV27 few CASSGLTGLGEKLFF TGTGCCAGCAGTGGGTTGACAGGGCTTGGCGAAAAACTGTTTTTT
TRBD1 TRBJ1-3 TRBV5-1 - CASSLAGTGHGNTIYF TGCGCCAGCAGCTTAGCCGGGACAGGGCACGGAAACACCATATATTTT
TRBD1 TRBJ1-2 TRBV2 - CASNLQGAQYGYTF TGTGCCAGCAACTTACAGGGGGCGCAATATGGCTACACCTTC
- TRBJ2-2 TRBV7-3 - CASSPLVFAGELFF TGTGCCAGCAGCCCCCTCGTGTTTGCCGGGGAGCTGTTTTTT
TRBD2 TRBJ2-5 TRBV4-1 - CASSPVLAGQETQYF TGCGCCAGCAGCCCCGTCCTAGCGGGGCAAGAGACCCAGTACTTC
- TRBJ2-2 TRBV24-1 - CATPGESGELFF TGTGCCACCCCAGGGGAGTCCGGGGAGCTGTTTTTT
- TRBJ2-1 TRBV12-3/TRBV12-4 few CASSERTEIGSFF TGTGCCAGCAGTGAAAGGACCGAGATCGGTTCCTTCTTC
- TRBJ2-5 TRBV5-1 few CASSLMGTSTETQYF TGCGCCAGCAGCTTGATGGGGACAAGCACAGAGACCCAGTACTTC
TRBD1 TRBJ1-1 TRBV20-1 - CSASPGQQNTEAFF TGCAGTGCTAGCCCGGGACAGCAGAACACTGAAGCTTTCTTT
- TRBJ2-6 TRBV4-1 few CASSLAYRASSSGANVLTF TGCGCCAGCAGCCTAGCATACAGGGCTTCCTCTTCTGGGGCCAACGTCCTGACTTTC
- TRBJ2-7 TRBV28 few CASRQIPRRSYEQYF TGTGCCAGCAGGCAGATCCCCCGGAGGTCTTACGAGCAGTACTTC
TRBD2 TRBJ2-5 TRBV7-2 - CASSSGLAGGGAETQYF TGTGCCAGCAGTTCTGGACTAGCGGGGGGTGGTGCAGAGACCCAGTACTTC
TRBD1 TRBJ2-7 TRBV12-3/TRBV12-4 - CASSLEVWDRGQYEQYF TGTGCCAGCAGTTTAGAGGTCTGGGACAGGGGGCAATACGAGCAGTACTTC
- TRBJ2-7 TRBV27 few CASSTIGGPYEQYF TGTGCCAGCAGTACAATCGGGGGGCCCTACGAGCAGTACTTC
TRBD2 TRBJ2-1 TRBV6-5 - CASTKRSGGNEQFF TGTGCCAGCACCAAACGATCCGGGGGGAATGAGCAGTTCTTC
- TRBJ1-1 TRBV6-1 - CASKFLRTVNTEAFF TGTGCCAGCAAGTTCCTTCGGACAGTGAACACTGAAGCTTTCTTT